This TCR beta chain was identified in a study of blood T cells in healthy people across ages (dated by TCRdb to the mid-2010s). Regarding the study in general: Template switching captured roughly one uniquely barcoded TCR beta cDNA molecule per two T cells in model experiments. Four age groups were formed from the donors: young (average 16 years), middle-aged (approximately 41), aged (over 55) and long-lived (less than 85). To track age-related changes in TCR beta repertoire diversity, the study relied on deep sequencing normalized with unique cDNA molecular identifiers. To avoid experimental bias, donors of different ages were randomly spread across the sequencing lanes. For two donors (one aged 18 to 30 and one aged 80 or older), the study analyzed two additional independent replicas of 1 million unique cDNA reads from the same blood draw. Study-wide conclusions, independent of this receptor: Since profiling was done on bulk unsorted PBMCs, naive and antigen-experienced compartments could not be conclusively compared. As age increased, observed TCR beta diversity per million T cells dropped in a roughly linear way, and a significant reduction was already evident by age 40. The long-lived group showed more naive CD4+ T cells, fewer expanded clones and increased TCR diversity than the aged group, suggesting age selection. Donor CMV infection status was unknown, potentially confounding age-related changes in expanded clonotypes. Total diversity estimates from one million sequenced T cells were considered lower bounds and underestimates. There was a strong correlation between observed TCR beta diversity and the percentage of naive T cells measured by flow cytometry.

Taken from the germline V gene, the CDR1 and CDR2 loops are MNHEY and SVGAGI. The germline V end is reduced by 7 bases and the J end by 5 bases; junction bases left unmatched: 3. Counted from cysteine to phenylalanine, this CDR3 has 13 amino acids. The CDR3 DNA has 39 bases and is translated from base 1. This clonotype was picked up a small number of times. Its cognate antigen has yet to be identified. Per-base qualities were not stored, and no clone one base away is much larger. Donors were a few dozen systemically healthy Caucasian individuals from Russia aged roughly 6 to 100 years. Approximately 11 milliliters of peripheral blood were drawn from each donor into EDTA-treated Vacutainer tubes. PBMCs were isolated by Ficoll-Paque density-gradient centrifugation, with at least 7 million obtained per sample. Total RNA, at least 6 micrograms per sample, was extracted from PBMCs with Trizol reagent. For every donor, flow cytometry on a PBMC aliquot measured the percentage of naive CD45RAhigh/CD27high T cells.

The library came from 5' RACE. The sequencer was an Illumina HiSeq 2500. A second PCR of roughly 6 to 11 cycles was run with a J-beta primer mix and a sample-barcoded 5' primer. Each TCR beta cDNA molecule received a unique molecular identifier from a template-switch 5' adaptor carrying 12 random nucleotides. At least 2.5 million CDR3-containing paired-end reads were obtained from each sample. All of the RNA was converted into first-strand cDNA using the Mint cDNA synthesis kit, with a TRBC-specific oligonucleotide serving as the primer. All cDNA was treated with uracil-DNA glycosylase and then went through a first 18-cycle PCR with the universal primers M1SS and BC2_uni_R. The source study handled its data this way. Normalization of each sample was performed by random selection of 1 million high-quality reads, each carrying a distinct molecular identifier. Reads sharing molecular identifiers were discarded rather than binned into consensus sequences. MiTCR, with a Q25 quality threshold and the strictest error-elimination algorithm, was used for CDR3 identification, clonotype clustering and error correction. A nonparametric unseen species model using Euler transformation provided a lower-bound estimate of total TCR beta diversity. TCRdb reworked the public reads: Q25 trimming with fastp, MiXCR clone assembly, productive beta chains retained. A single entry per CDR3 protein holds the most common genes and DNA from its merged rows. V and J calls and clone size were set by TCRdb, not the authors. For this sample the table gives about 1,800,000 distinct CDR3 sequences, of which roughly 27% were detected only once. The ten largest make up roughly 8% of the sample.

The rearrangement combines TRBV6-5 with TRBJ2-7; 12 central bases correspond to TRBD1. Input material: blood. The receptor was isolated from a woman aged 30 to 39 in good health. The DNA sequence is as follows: TGTGCCAGCACCCGGGACAGGGGGCACGAGCAGTACTTC. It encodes CASTRDRGHEQYF.